These 9 T cell receptor beta chains came from one sample sequenced in a study of T cells in Graves' hyperthyroidism and ophthalmopathy (dated by TCRdb to 2018 to 2020). The protocol used for the library was multiplex PCR. Sequenced using an Illumina HiSeq 2000. TCR beta CDR3 regions were amplified from RNA transcripts. A first-round RT-PCR of the TCR CDR3 used the HTBI primer set with the Qiagen OneStep RT-PCR kit. TCRdb took the public reads, trimmed them with fastp at Q25, ran MiXCR for clone calling and kept in-frame beta chains. When rows share a CDR3 protein, they turn into one entry using the most common DNA and genes. The sample table records 300,000 to 450,000 distinct CDR3 sequences; roughly 25% of these occur just once. The ten most abundant clones make up around 70% of the sample. Specimen: blood. The receptors here all came from a man aged 50 to 60 with Graves' hyperthyroidism.

The rearrangement uses TRBV7-3 and TRBJ1-3; no firm D call. V lost 10 bases and J 4 bases, leaving 14 bases between the germline ends. Germline lookup yields CDR1 SGHTA and CDR2 FQGTGA. This CDR3 contains 13 residues. CDR3 DNA: TGTGCCACCCGCGGTTTGTTGGGAAACACCATATATTTT. Protein: CATRGLLGNTIYF.

Worth noting for this clonotype: This may arise from a read error, as a much more abundant clone is one base away. The chain uses TRBV11-2 and TRBJ2-1; 8 bases map to TRBD1. V trimming: 9 bases; J trimming: 10 bases; junction bases outside the gene matches: 14. CDR1 is SGHAT and CDR2 is FQNNGV in the germline V gene. This CDR3 has 14 amino acids. The CDR3 spells CASSTRQGIEEQFF. The CDR3 nucleotides are TGTGCCAGTAGTACCCGACAGGGGATAGAGGAGCAGTTCTTC.

The chain has TRBV30 and TRBJ1-5, with D tentatively TRBD1 (5 bases). The germline V gene has CDR1 GTSNPN and CDR2 SVGIG (reference sequence). V lost 1 base and J lost 6, with 16 bases in between. The CDR3 is 15 residues long. CDR3 sequence reads: CAWSAGGVPGQPQHF. The CDR3 bases are TGTGCCTGGAGTGCTGGAGGGGTCCCTGGTCAGCCCCAGCATTTT.

In its sample, this clonotype was seen many times. CDR3 amino acids: CASHSGSYNEQFF. In DNA, the CDR3 is TGTGCCAGCCATAGCGGCTCCTACAATGAGCAGTTCTTC. The rearrangement joins TRBV12-3 or TRBV12-4 to TRBJ2-1; possible D gene TRBD2, 6 bases. The CDR3 is made up of 13 amino acids. V was shortened by 8 bases and J by 0 bases, with 8 bases between the two germline ends.

The V gene is TRBV5-1, the J gene TRBJ2-5; TRBD2 might be the D (5 bases). CDR3 length equals 15 residues. Germline V gene lookup returns CDR1 SGHRS and CDR2 YFSETQ. Trimming took 4 bases from V and 5 from J, leaving 18 bases between them. The CDR3 DNA reads as TGCGCCAGCAGCCACCTTAAGGGCGGGTACGAGACCCAGTACTTC. Protein: CASSHLKGGYETQYF. Supplemented by reference TRBV5-1 and TRBJ2-5, the full variable domain reads KAGVTQTPRYLIKTRGQQVTLSCSPISGHRSVSWYQQTPGQGLQFLFEYFSETQRNKGNFPGRFSGRQFSNSRSEMNVSTLELGDSALYLCASSHLKGGYETQYFGPGTRLLVL.

The sample holds a few counts of this clonotype. The chain employs TRBV9 and TRBJ2-2; 10 nucleotides align to TRBD2. This CDR3 spans 17 amino acids. Trimming at V came to 3 bases and at J to 1 base, leaving 6 bases not matched to a gene. Germline CDR1 and CDR2: SGDLS and YYNGEE. DNA of the CDR3: TGTGCCAGCAGCGATGGTAGCGGGAGGTGGAACACCGGGGAGCTGTTTTTT. Translating it yields CASSDGSGRWNTGELFF.

The chain carries TRBV9 and TRBJ1-3; D remains unclear. The length of the CDR3 is 13 residues. V lost 1 base and J lost 3, with 5 bases in between. Germline V lookup: CDR1 SGDLS, CDR2 YYNGEE. The CDR3 nucleotides are TGTGCCAGCAGCGTATCGAATGGAAACACCATATATTTT. Translating gives CASSVSNGNTIYF.

The V gene is TRBV12-3 or TRBV12-4, the J gene TRBJ2-1, with D perhaps TRBD2 (6 bases). CDR3 length: 14 residues. V lost 3 bases to trimming and J lost 9 bases, with 15 bases between them. The CDR3: CASSFWHLEGEQFF. In nucleotides, the CDR3 is TGTGCCAGCAGTTTTTGGCACTTGGAGGGTGAGCAGTTCTTC.

This clonotype showed up many times. V gene TRBV2 combines with J gene TRBJ1-5; 8 nucleotides align to TRBD1. CDR1 is SNHLY, CDR2 FYNNEI, per germline. Trimming removed 6 bases from V and 6 bases from J; junction bases left unmatched: 10. This CDR3 comprises 15 residues. CDR3 DNA: TGTGCCAGCAGCGCTCAGGGGGCGCGGAGTCAGCCCCAGCATTTT. As protein: CASSAQGARSQPQHF. Full variable domain (missing parts from reference TRBV2 and TRBJ1-5): EPEVTQTPSHQVTQMGQEVILRCVPISNHLYFYWYRQILGQKVEFLVSFYNNEISEKSEIFDDQFSVERPDGSNFTLKIRSTKLEDSAMYFCASSAQGARSQPQHFGDGTRLSIL.